A single T cell receptor (beta chain) is shown here with its context. Clones were sequenced by immunoSEQ multiplex PCR, and TCRdb holds only the in-frame ones, with some missing. The sample contains over 85,000 clones, 90% to 95% of which appear only once. The data belong to a study of OX40 agonist ivuxolimab in advanced cancers. The CDR3 consists of 15 residues. Germline CDR1 is KGHSH and CDR2 is LQKENI. Trimming took off 3 bases at V and 8 bases at J, with 18 bases between the two ends. The chain links TRBV18 to TRBJ2-3; D is possibly TRBD1 (6 bases). Source: CD4+ or CD8+ T cells sorted from blood, taken in a trial of the OX40 agonist ivuxolimab. This sequence was found in an adult with an advanced solid tumor such as melanoma, head and neck, liver or kidney cancer. The DNA for the CDR3 is TGTGCCAGCTCACCTCAGGGGCTGCAGCAGGGTACGCAGTATTTT. This sequence encodes CASSPQGLQQGTQYF.